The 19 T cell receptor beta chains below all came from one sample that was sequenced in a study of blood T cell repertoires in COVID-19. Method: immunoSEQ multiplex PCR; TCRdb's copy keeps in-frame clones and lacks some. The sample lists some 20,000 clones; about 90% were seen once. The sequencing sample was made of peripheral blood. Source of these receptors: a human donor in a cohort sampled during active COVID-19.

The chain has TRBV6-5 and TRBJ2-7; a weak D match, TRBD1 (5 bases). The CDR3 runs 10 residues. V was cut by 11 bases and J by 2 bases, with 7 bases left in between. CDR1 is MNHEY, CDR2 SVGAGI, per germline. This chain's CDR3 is CAGATYEQYF. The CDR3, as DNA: TGTGCCGGGGCAACCTACGAGCAGTACTTC.

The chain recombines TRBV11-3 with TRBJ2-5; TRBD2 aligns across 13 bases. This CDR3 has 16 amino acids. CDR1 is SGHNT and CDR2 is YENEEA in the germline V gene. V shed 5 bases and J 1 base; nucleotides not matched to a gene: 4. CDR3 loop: CASSPWTSGSQETQYF. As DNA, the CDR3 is TGTGCCAGCAGCCCATGGACTAGCGGGAGCCAAGAGACCCAGTACTTC.

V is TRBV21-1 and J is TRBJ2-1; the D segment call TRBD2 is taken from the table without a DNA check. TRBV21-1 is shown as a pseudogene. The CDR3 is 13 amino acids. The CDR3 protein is CASNPSSSNEQFF. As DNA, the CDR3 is TGTGCCAGCAACCCGTCTAGTTCCAATGAGCAGTTCTTC.

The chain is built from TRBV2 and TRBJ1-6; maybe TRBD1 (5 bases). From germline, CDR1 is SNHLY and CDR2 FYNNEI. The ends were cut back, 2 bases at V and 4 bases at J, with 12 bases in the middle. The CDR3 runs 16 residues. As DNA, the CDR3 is TGTGCCAGCAGTGAATGGGGAGGGACGTATAATTCACCCCTCCACTTT. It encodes CASSEWGGTYNSPLHF.

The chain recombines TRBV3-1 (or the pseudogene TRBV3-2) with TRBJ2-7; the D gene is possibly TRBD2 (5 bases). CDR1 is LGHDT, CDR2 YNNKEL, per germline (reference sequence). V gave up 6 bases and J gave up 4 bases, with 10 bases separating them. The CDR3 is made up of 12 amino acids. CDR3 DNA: TGTGCCAGCAGTCGGACTGGGTACGAGCAGTACTTC. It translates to CASSRTGYEQYF.

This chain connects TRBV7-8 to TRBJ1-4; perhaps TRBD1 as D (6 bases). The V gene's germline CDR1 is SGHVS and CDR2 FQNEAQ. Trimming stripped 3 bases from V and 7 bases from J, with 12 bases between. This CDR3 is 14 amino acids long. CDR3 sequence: CASSLRDIVEKLFF. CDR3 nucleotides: TGTGCCAGCAGCTTGAGGGACATTGTTGAAAAACTGTTTTTT.

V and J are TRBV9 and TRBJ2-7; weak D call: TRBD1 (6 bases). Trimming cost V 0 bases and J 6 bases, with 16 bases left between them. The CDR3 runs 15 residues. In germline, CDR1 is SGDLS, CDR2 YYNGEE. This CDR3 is CASSVVPGAPGEQYF. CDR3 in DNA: TGTGCCAGCAGCGTAGTACCAGGGGCGCCGGGCGAGCAGTACTTC.

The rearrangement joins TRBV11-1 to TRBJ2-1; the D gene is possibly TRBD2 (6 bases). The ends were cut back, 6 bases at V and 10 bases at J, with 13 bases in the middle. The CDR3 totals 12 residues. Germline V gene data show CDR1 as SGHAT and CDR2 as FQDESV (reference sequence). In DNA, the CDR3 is TGTGCCAGCAGTCTTTCTAGCGAGGAGCAGTTCTTC. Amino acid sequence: CASSLSSEEQFF.

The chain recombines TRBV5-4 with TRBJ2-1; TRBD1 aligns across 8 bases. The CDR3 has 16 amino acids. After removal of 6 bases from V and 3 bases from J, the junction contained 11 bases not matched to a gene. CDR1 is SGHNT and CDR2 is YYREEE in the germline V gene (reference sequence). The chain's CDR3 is CASNPDRGEFYNEQFF. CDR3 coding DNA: TGTGCCAGCAACCCAGACAGGGGCGAATTCTACAATGAGCAGTTCTTC.

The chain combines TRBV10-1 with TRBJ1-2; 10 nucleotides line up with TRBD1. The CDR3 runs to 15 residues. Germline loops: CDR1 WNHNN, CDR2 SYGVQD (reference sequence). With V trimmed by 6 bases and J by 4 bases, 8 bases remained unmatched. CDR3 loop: CASSTGQGESYGYTF. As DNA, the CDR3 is TGCGCCAGCAGCACCGGACAGGGGGAATCCTATGGCTACACCTTC.

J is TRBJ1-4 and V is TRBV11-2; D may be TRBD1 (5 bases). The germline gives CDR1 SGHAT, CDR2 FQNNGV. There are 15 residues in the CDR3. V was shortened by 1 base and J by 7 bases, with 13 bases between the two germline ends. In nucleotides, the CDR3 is TGTGCCAGCAGCTTAGCCGGTGGGGCGGCTGAAAAACTGTTTTTT. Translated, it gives CASSLAGGAAEKLFF.

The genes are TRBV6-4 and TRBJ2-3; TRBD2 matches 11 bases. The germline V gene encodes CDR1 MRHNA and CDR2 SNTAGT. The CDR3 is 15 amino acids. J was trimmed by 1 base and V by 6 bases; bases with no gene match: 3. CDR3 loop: CASSILAGGTDTQYF. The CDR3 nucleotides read TGTGCCAGCAGCATACTAGCGGGGGGCACAGATACGCAGTATTTT.

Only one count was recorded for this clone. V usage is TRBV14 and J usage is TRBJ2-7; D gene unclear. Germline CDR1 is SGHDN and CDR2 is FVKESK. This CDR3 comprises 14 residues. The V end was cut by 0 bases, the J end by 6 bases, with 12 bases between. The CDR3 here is CASSQDYFPIEQYF. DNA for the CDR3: TGTGCCAGCAGCCAAGATTACTTCCCCATCGAGCAGTACTTC.

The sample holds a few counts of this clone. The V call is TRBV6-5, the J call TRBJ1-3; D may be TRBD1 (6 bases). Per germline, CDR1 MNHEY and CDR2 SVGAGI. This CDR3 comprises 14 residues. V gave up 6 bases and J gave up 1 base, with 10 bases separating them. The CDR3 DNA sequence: TGTGCCAGCAGGGGAACAGGGTCTGGAAACACCATATATTTT. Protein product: CASRGTGSGNTIYF.

The DNA for the CDR3 is TGTGCCAGCAGTTACGGACTAGCGGGGGGCACAGATACGCAGTATTTT. This gives the protein CASSYGLAGGTDTQYF. The chain recombines TRBV6-5 with TRBJ2-3, with 13 positions matching TRBD2. The V segment lost 2 bases and the J segment 1 base; nucleotides outside the gene matches: 0. CDR1 is MNHEY and CDR2 is SVGAGI in the germline V gene. The CDR3 is 16 amino acids.

CDR3 bases: TGTGCCAGCAGCCCGAGGGTTGGTGGAGAGCAGTACTTC. It codes for CASSPRVGGEQYF. The chain links TRBV7-9 to TRBJ2-7, with a possible D match to TRBD2 (5 bases). Trimming stripped 5 bases from V and 7 bases from J, with 15 bases between. Germline assignment: CDR1 SEHNR and CDR2 FQNEAQ (reference sequence). The CDR3 has 13 residues.

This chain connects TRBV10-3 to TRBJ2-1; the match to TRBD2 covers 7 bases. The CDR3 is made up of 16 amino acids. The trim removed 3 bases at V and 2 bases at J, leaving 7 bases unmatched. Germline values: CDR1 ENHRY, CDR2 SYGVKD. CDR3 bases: TGTGCCATCAGTGATCTTGAGCGGGGTGCCTACAATGAGCAGTTCTTC. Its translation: CAISDLERGAYNEQFF.

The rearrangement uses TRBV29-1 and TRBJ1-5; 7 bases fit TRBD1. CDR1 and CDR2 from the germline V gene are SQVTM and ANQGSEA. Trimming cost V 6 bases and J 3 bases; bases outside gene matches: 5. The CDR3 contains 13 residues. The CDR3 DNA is TGCAGCGTCTCCAAGGGGGCCAATCAGCCCCAGCATTTT. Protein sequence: CSVSKGANQPQHF.

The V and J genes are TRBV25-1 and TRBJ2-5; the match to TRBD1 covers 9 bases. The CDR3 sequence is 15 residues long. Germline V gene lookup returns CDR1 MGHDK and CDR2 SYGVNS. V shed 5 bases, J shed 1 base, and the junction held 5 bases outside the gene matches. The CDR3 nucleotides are TGTGCCAGCAGTCAAGCGACAGGGGGCCAAGAGACCCAGTACTTC. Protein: CASSQATGGQETQYF.